These T cell receptor beta chains were read from a single sample in a study of T cell repertoires in cytomegalovirus infection. Their antigens are not known. TCRdb analysed the reads with MiXCR anew, one entry per CDR3 protein. The table lists around 310,000 distinct CDR3 sequences, approximately 32% of them singletons. Sequenced here: cultured PBMCs, sampled from culture after CMV antigen stimulation. These receptors were taken from a human donor in good health (CMV status not recorded). Some clones in this sample may be carry-over from other donors' samples. The CDR3 runs from the conserved cysteine through the conserved F or W. The order of the fields is J gene, D gene, V gene, clone size, CDR3 DNA, CDR3 protein. The D gene is left open where the match is weak. The size field is filled for only some rows; it gives once, few, many or a size class.

j_gene: TRBJ1-1
d_gene: -
v_gene: TRBV12-5
abundance: few
CDR3nt: TGTGCTAGTGGTATGGGATGGACTGAAGCTTTCTTT
CDR3aa: CASGMGWTEAFF

j_gene: TRBJ2-7
d_gene: -
v_gene: TRBV7-2
abundance: many
CDR3nt: TGTGCCAGCAGCCTGTGGACTGGGACCTACGAGCAGTACTTC
CDR3aa: CASSLWTGTYEQYF

j_gene: TRBJ1-5
d_gene: TRBD1
v_gene: TRBV7-9
abundance: -
CDR3nt: TGTGCCAGCAGCTTAGATGGACAGGGCGAATTCAATCGGCCCCAGCATTTT
CDR3aa: CASSLDGQGEFNRPQHF

j_gene: TRBJ1-1
d_gene: -
v_gene: TRBV7-6
abundance: many
CDR3nt: TGTGCCAGCAGCTCCAATATAGGTTTGGGAAACACTGAAGCTTTCTTT
CDR3aa: CASSSNIGLGNTEAFF

j_gene: TRBJ2-5
d_gene: TRBD1
v_gene: TRBV3-1
abundance: -
CDR3nt: TGTGCCAGCAGCGTCAGGGGGCTGGGAGAGACCCAGTACTTC
CDR3aa: CASSVRGLGETQYF

j_gene: TRBJ1-1
d_gene: -
v_gene: TRBV7-8
abundance: -
CDR3nt: TGTGCCAGCAGCCGCTCAGGTGGGGGGTGGGACACTGAAGCTTTCTTT
CDR3aa: CASSRSGGGWDTEAFF

j_gene: TRBJ1-2
d_gene: TRBD1
v_gene: TRBV12-3/TRBV12-4
abundance: few
CDR3nt: TGTGCCAGCAGTTCCGGGACAGCTCAGTATGGCTACACCTTC
CDR3aa: CASSSGTAQYGYTF

j_gene: TRBJ2-3
d_gene: -
v_gene: TRBV7-9
abundance: -
CDR3nt: TGTGCCAGCAGCGGGGGCCAGGGACCCACAGATACGCAGTATTTT
CDR3aa: CASSGGQGPTDTQYF

j_gene: TRBJ1-5
d_gene: TRBD1
v_gene: TRBV4-2
abundance: many
CDR3nt: TGTGCCAGCAGCCAATTATTGGACAGGGGGCCTGGTCAGCCCCAGCATTTT
CDR3aa: CASSQLLDRGPGQPQHF

j_gene: TRBJ1-1
d_gene: TRBD1
v_gene: TRBV27
abundance: many
CDR3nt: TGTGCCAGCATGGGGGGACAGCCTAACACTGAAGCTTTCTTT
CDR3aa: CASMGGQPNTEAFF

j_gene: TRBJ2-7
d_gene: -
v_gene: TRBV12-5
abundance: many
CDR3nt: TGTGCTAGTGGTTTTGGAGGGTTTGGCTACGAGCAGTACTTC
CDR3aa: CASGFGGFGYEQYF

j_gene: TRBJ2-3
d_gene: TRBD2
v_gene: TRBV7-2
abundance: few
CDR3nt: TGTGCCAGCAGCTTAGACGGCGGGAGCGGGTCAGATACGCAGTATTTT
CDR3aa: CASSLDGGSGSDTQYF

j_gene: TRBJ2-3
d_gene: -
v_gene: TRBV12-3/TRBV12-4
abundance: -
CDR3nt: TGTGCCAGCAGTCCACATACCCTAACTACGCAGTATTTT
CDR3aa: CASSPHTLTTQYF

j_gene: TRBJ2-1
d_gene: TRBD1
v_gene: TRBV28
abundance: -
CDR3nt: TGTGCCAGCAGTTTATCCGGGACAGGGGCAATTTCCTCCTACAATGAGCAGTTCTTC
CDR3aa: CASSLSGTGAISSYNEQFF

j_gene: TRBJ2-2
d_gene: -
v_gene: TRBV7-8
abundance: many
CDR3nt: TGTGCCAGCAGCTTAGGCCGGAGCACCGGGGAGCTGTTTTTT
CDR3aa: CASSLGRSTGELFF

j_gene: TRBJ1-1
d_gene: -
v_gene: TRBV28
abundance: -
CDR3nt: TGTGCCAGCAGTTTCTCCTCTCGAGGGCGTATGAACACTGAAGCTTTCTTT
CDR3aa: CASSFSSRGRMNTEAFF

j_gene: TRBJ2-1
d_gene: TRBD2
v_gene: TRBV5-4
abundance: -
CDR3nt: TGTGCCAGCAGCTCCCGACTAGCGGGAGAGATTTACAATGAGCAGTTCTTC
CDR3aa: CASSSRLAGEIYNEQFF

j_gene: TRBJ1-1
d_gene: -
v_gene: TRBV20-1
abundance: few
CDR3nt: TGCAGTGCCGAGCGGGGGGGGTTGAACACTGAAGCTTTCTTT
CDR3aa: CSAERGGLNTEAFF

j_gene: TRBJ2-2
d_gene: -
v_gene: TRBV7-2
abundance: -
CDR3nt: TGTGCCAGCAGCTTAGATTCAGCGAAGGTGGTAACCGGGGAGCTGTTTTTT
CDR3aa: CASSLDSAKVVTGELFF

j_gene: TRBJ2-7
d_gene: -
v_gene: TRBV7-2
abundance: many
CDR3nt: TGTGCCAGCAGCCCCGCCCCACTCTACGAGCAGTACTTC
CDR3aa: CASSPAPLYEQYF

j_gene: TRBJ1-1
d_gene: TRBD1
v_gene: TRBV7-2
abundance: few
CDR3nt: TGTGCCAGCAGCTCGCGACAGGGGATACCTGAAGCTTTCTTT
CDR3aa: CASSSRQGIPEAFF

j_gene: TRBJ2-2
d_gene: -
v_gene: TRBV18
abundance: -
CDR3nt: TGTGCCAGCTCACCGGGAGCACAGGCGAACACCGGGGAGCTGTTTTTT
CDR3aa: CASSPGAQANTGELFF

j_gene: TRBJ1-2
d_gene: TRBD1
v_gene: TRBV20-1
abundance: -
CDR3nt: TGCAGTGCTAGACACCAAATGGGACAGGGGAAGGGCTACACCTTC
CDR3aa: CSARHQMGQGKGYTF

j_gene: TRBJ1-2
d_gene: TRBD1
v_gene: TRBV7-2
abundance: -
CDR3nt: TGTGCCAGCAGCTTTCAGCGGACAGGGGAGAGTGGCTACACCTTC
CDR3aa: CASSFQRTGESGYTF

j_gene: TRBJ1-2
d_gene: TRBD1
v_gene: TRBV5-6
abundance: -
CDR3nt: TGTGCCAGCAGCTTCCTCCGGGACAGACCCGGCTACACCTTC
CDR3aa: CASSFLRDRPGYTF

j_gene: TRBJ2-1
d_gene: TRBD2
v_gene: TRBV19
abundance: few
CDR3nt: TGTGCCAGTAGGGCTAGCGGGAGTAATGAGCAGTTCTTC
CDR3aa: CASRASGSNEQFF

j_gene: TRBJ2-1
d_gene: TRBD2
v_gene: TRBV7-2
abundance: few
CDR3nt: TGTGCCAGCAGCACCGCGGCGGGGAGGGCCAAGTACAATGAGCAGTTCTTC
CDR3aa: CASSTAAGRAKYNEQFF

j_gene: TRBJ1-2
d_gene: TRBD1
v_gene: TRBV7-4
abundance: -
CDR3nt: TGTGCCAGCACTTTACAGGGGGATTACGGCTACACCTTC
CDR3aa: CASTLQGDYGYTF

j_gene: TRBJ1-4
d_gene: -
v_gene: TRBV27
abundance: few
CDR3nt: TGTGCCAGCAGTTTGAAGTGGGGGATGGATGAAAAACTGTTTTTT
CDR3aa: CASSLKWGMDEKLFF

j_gene: TRBJ1-5
d_gene: -
v_gene: TRBV6-1
abundance: few
CDR3nt: TGTGCCAGCAGTGGCCCAGGAGGGTCTAATCAGCCCCAGCATTTT
CDR3aa: CASSGPGGSNQPQHF

j_gene: TRBJ1-2
d_gene: TRBD1
v_gene: TRBV12-3/TRBV12-4
abundance: few
CDR3nt: TGTGCCAGCAGTCCCTTCTGGACAGGCGATGAAGGCTACACCTTC
CDR3aa: CASSPFWTGDEGYTF

j_gene: TRBJ2-3
d_gene: -
v_gene: TRBV6-6
abundance: few
CDR3nt: TGTGCCAGCAGTTACTCAGAGAGCACAGATACGCAGTATTTT
CDR3aa: CASSYSESTDTQYF

j_gene: TRBJ1-2
d_gene: TRBD1
v_gene: TRBV19
abundance: many
CDR3nt: TGTGCCAGTAGGGCAGGGGGCTATGGCTACACCTTC
CDR3aa: CASRAGGYGYTF

j_gene: TRBJ2-1
d_gene: TRBD1
v_gene: TRBV12-5
abundance: many
CDR3nt: TGTGCTAGTGGCCCTCCCGGGACAGGGTTTTTAGGGGAGAGCTCCTACAATGAGCAGTTCTTC
CDR3aa: CASGPPGTGFLGESSYNEQFF

j_gene: TRBJ1-6
d_gene: -
v_gene: TRBV20-1
abundance: few
CDR3nt: TGCAGTGCTACTAATGTTAATTCACCCCTCCACTTT
CDR3aa: CSATNVNSPLHF

j_gene: TRBJ2-1
d_gene: TRBD2
v_gene: TRBV2
abundance: -
CDR3nt: TGTGCCAGCAGTATATGGACTAGCGGGAGGGCGGGCAATGAGCAGTTCTTC
CDR3aa: CASSIWTSGRAGNEQFF

j_gene: TRBJ1-2
d_gene: -
v_gene: TRBV19
abundance: -
CDR3nt: TGTGCCAGTAGTCGTCGACAGTATGGCTACACCTTC
CDR3aa: CASSRRQYGYTF

j_gene: TRBJ2-5
d_gene: TRBD1
v_gene: TRBV6-1
abundance: few
CDR3nt: TGTGCCAGCAGTGAAGTAGGGACAGGACAAGAGACCCAGTACTTC
CDR3aa: CASSEVGTGQETQYF

j_gene: TRBJ2-7
d_gene: TRBD1
v_gene: TRBV11-2
abundance: few
CDR3nt: TGTGCCAGCAGCTCTAGTAGACAGGGAAGCTCCTACGAGCAGTACTTC
CDR3aa: CASSSSRQGSSYEQYF

j_gene: TRBJ2-6
d_gene: TRBD1
v_gene: TRBV6-2/TRBV6-3
abundance: many
CDR3nt: TGTGCCAGCAGTCCTCGGACAGGGGTGGCTGGGGCCAACGTCCTGACTTTC
CDR3aa: CASSPRTGVAGANVLTF

j_gene: TRBJ1-3
d_gene: -
v_gene: TRBV7-8
abundance: few
CDR3nt: TGTGCCAGCAGCCCCGCCTCTGGAAACACCATATATTTT
CDR3aa: CASSPASGNTIYF

j_gene: TRBJ1-3
d_gene: TRBD1
v_gene: TRBV4-1
abundance: -
CDR3nt: TGTGCCAGCAGCCAAGACAGGGTTGGAAACACCATATATTTT
CDR3aa: CASSQDRVGNTIYF

j_gene: TRBJ2-5
d_gene: TRBD1
v_gene: TRBV7-3
abundance: -
CDR3nt: TGTGCCAGCAGCCCTGGACAGGCCGTGGAGACCCAGTACTTC
CDR3aa: CASSPGQAVETQYF

j_gene: TRBJ1-3
d_gene: -
v_gene: TRBV6-2/TRBV6-3
abundance: few
CDR3nt: TGTGCCAGCAGTCTAGGAGTTGGGCACACCATATATTTT
CDR3aa: CASSLGVGHTIYF

j_gene: TRBJ2-5
d_gene: TRBD2
v_gene: TRBV28
abundance: -
CDR3nt: TGTGCCAGCAGTTTCGCCCCTAGCGGGAGAGAGACCCAGTACTTC
CDR3aa: CASSFAPSGRETQYF